Listed here are 25 T cell receptor beta chains from one sample, sequenced in a study of blood T cell repertoires in COVID-19 (dated by TCRdb to between 2020 and 2021). The library was made by the immunoSEQ multiplex PCR assay. TCRdb limited this immuneACCESS table to in-frame rearrangements with V and J called. A share of clones is missing; checked studies link under half to unresolved V genes, and the rest is unexplained. In this sample the table shows fewer than 300,000 clones, around 90% of which occur a single time. In total, the top ten clones hold 0.9% to 1.2% of the sample. The sample comprised PBMCs or T cells enriched from blood (not recorded which). The receptors here all came from a young woman who had recovered from COVID-19.

The chain carries TRBV6-2 or TRBV6-3 and TRBJ1-1; 8 nucleotides align to TRBD1. Germline V gene sequence: CDR1 MNHEY, CDR2 SVGEGT. CDR3 length equals 18 residues. The V and J ends lost 1 base and 2 bases, in that order; junction bases with no gene match: 12. DNA for the CDR3: TGTGCCAGCAGTTACTTAGGCCCGACAGGGGCTACTAACACTGAAGCTTTCTTT. As protein: CASSYLGPTGATNTEAFF.

The chain has TRBV4-2 and TRBJ2-2, with a possible D match to TRBD1 (6 bases). The CDR3 loop spans 16 amino acids. V was trimmed by 1 base and J by 4 bases, leaving 13 bases between them. CDR1 and CDR2 (germline): LGHNA, YNFKEQ. CDR3 protein: CASSQAHDRTTGELFF. The CDR3 nucleotides read TGTGCCAGCAGCCAAGCCCACGACAGGACCACCGGGGAGCTGTTTTTT.

This sequence joins TRBV4-3 and TRBJ2-7; 8 bases align to TRBD2. The CDR3 consists of 16 residues. V lost 2 bases to trimming and J lost 0 bases; unmatched junction nucleotides: 6. Germline CDR1 and CDR2: LGHNA and YSLEER. The CDR3 coding sequence is TGCGCCAGCAGCCAATTCGGTAGCGGGGCCTCCTACGAGCAGTACTTC. Translated: CASSQFGSGASYEQYF.

The chain carries TRBV27 and TRBJ2-7; possibly TRBD2 for D (5 bases). Germline V gene sequence: CDR1 MNHEY, CDR2 SMNVEV (reference sequence). With 2 bases removed from V and 0 bases from J, the gap between germline ends came to 11 bases. The CDR3 extends over 15 amino acids. In nucleotides, the CDR3 is TGTGCCAGCAGTTTAGCTCGGGGAAGCTCCTACGAGCAGTACTTC. This encodes CASSLARGSSYEQYF.

CDR3 in amino acids: CASSGQLAPQETQYF. The DNA of the CDR3 is TGTGCCAGCAGCGGGCAGCTAGCGCCCCAAGAGACCCAGTACTTC. The V gene is TRBV7-2, the J gene TRBJ2-5; D is perhaps TRBD2 (6 bases). Trimming took off 5 bases at V and 1 base at J, with 14 bases between the two ends. The CDR3 consists of 15 residues. Per germline, CDR1 SGHTA and CDR2 FQGNSA. Drawing the rest from reference TRBV7-2 and TRBJ2-5, the complete variable domain is GAGVSQSPSNKVTEKGKDVELRCDPISGHTALYWYRQSLGQGLEFLIYFQGNSAPDKSGLPSDRFSAERTGGSVSTLTIQRTQQEDSAVYLCASSGQLAPQETQYFGPGTRLLVL.

The rearrangement uses TRBV5-1 and TRBJ2-1, with unresolved D. This CDR3 spans 15 amino acids. V shed 0 bases and J shed 0 bases, with 7 bases lying between them. The germline gives CDR1 SGHRS, CDR2 YFSETQ. The DNA of the CDR3 is TGCGCCAGCAGCTTGGAATCGAGCTCCTACAATGAGCAGTTCTTC. Its protein is CASSLESSSYNEQFF.

This clone occurred a few times. This sequence joins TRBV20-1 and TRBJ1-5, with 10 bases lining up with TRBD1. The CDR3 sequence is 16 residues long. Germline values: CDR1 DFQATT, CDR2 SNEGSKA (reference sequence). The V segment lost 3 bases and the J segment 3 bases; nucleotides outside the gene matches: 8. DNA for the CDR3: TGCAGTGCTAGTGAGGGACAGGGGATGTTCAATCAGCCCCAGCATTTT. Protein sequence: CSASEGQGMFNQPQHF.

The chain combines TRBV7-2 with TRBJ2-4; 16 bases line up with TRBD2. J was trimmed by 0 bases and V by 5 bases; bases with no gene match: 1. CDR1 is SGHTA, CDR2 FQGNSA, per germline. The CDR3 is made up of 17 amino acids. CDR3 sequence reads: CASSGTSGRVAKNIQYF. The CDR3 DNA reads as TGTGCCAGCAGCGGGACTAGCGGGAGGGTAGCCAAAAACATTCAGTACTTC.

The chain recombines TRBV2 with TRBJ2-3; maybe TRBD1 (5 bases). This CDR3 comprises 15 residues. V was shortened by 8 bases and J by 0 bases, with 15 bases between the two germline ends. Germline CDR1 SNHLY, CDR2 FYNNEI. CDR3 nucleotide sequence: TGTGCCAGCCTTGGTCAGGGTATAAGCACAGATACGCAGTATTTT. This codes for CASLGQGISTDTQYF.

This chain links TRBV18 with TRBJ2-3; unclear D gene. The V end lost 3 bases, the J end lost 0 bases, and 13 bases lay between the germline ends. CDR3 length: 16 residues. The V gene's germline CDR1 is KGHSH and CDR2 LQKENI. The CDR3 sequence is CASSPGETSSTDTQYF. DNA of the CDR3: TGTGCCAGCTCACCTGGCGAGACATCTAGCACAGATACGCAGTATTTT.

The rearrangement joins TRBV5-1 to TRBJ1-1; 12 nucleotides agree with TRBD1. Trimming cost V 0 bases and J 1 base; bases outside gene matches: 1. The CDR3 runs to 16 residues. Germline V CDR1 and CDR2: SGHRS, YFSETQ. In nucleotides, the CDR3 is TGCGCCAGCAGCTTGGGGGACAGGGGGCGGAACACTGAAGCTTTCTTT. Protein sequence: CASSLGDRGRNTEAFF.

CDR3: CASSLGLATETQYF. The CDR3 region has the DNA TGTGCCAGCAGCTTAGGACTAGCGACAGAGACCCAGTACTTC. This chain uses TRBV7-9 with TRBJ2-5, with TRBD2 matching over 8 bases. The length of the CDR3 is 14 residues. Germline values: CDR1 SEHNR, CDR2 FQNEAQ (reference sequence). J lost 4 bases, V lost 1 base, and 2 bases had no gene match.

The chain couples TRBV5-3 to TRBJ2-7; 10 nucleotides line up with TRBD2. TRBV5-3 counts as an open reading frame of uncertain function. V shed 3 bases and J 5 bases; nucleotides not matched to a gene: 8. The CDR3 totals 15 residues. DNA for the CDR3: TGTGCCAGAAGCTCGACTAGCGGGCCTAATGACGAGCAGTACTTC. Translating gives CARSSTSGPNDEQYF.

Note on this clone: The same CDR3 can be traced to other DNA sequences in this sample. V is TRBV5-1 and J is TRBJ2-7; 12 nucleotides line up with TRBD2. Germline CDR1 SGHRS, CDR2 YFSETQ. The CDR3 sequence is 15 residues long. Unmatched junction bases numbered 4, after V lost 4 bases and J lost 2 bases. In nucleotides, the CDR3 is TGCGCCAGCAGCCCGGGACTAGCGGGCACCTACGAGCAGTACTTC. Its translation: CASSPGLAGTYEQYF.

The chain employs TRBV5-4 and TRBJ2-6, with 8 nucleotides matching TRBD1. The germline V gene has CDR1 SGHNT and CDR2 YYREEE (reference sequence). The CDR3 sequence is 15 residues long. V trimming: 4 bases; J trimming: 2 bases; junction bases outside the gene matches: 2. The CDR3 protein is CASSVQGAGANVLTF. The DNA of the CDR3 is TGTGCCAGCAGCGTACAGGGGGCTGGGGCCAACGTCCTGACTTTC.

The chain has TRBV5-4 and TRBJ1-5, with TRBD1 identical over 11 bases. This CDR3 region has 16 residues. The junction had 4 bases not matched to a gene; V was cut back by 3 bases and J by 2 bases. From germline, CDR1 is SGHNT and CDR2 YYREEE (reference sequence). The CDR3 sequence: CASSWGGQGGNQPQHF. The DNA for the CDR3 is TGTGCCAGCAGCTGGGGGGGACAGGGGGGCAATCAGCCCCAGCATTTT.

This chain uses TRBV27 with TRBJ1-5, with 11 bases fitting TRBD1. The V gene's germline CDR1 is MNHEY and CDR2 SMNVEV (reference sequence). J lost 6 bases, V lost 7 bases, and 2 bases had no gene match. The CDR3 runs 13 residues. CDR3 region: CASKGTGGQPQHF. Here the CDR3 DNA reads TGTGCCAGCAAGGGGACAGGGGGTCAGCCCCAGCATTTT.

V usage is TRBV9 and J usage is TRBJ1-6, with 7 bases matching TRBD1. The J segment lost 6 bases and the V segment lost 0 bases, leaving 12 bases of the junction unmatched. The CDR3 totals 18 residues. Germline V gene sequence: CDR1 SGDLS, CDR2 YYNGEE. The CDR3 coding sequence is TGTGCCAGCAGCGTAGGCAGGGGGTCGGAGGAGGGTAATTCACCCCTCCACTTT. Translated: CASSVGRGSEEGNSPLHF.

This clone was picked up one time. This chain uses TRBV5-1 with TRBJ1-3, with a possible D match to TRBD1 (6 bases). The CDR3 extends over 21 amino acids. V was cut by 0 bases and J by 0 bases, with 25 bases left in between. The germline V gene has CDR1 SGHRS and CDR2 YFSETQ. The CDR3 loop is CASSLVGFFGTSGGSGNTIYF. CDR3 DNA: TGCGCCAGCAGCTTGGTCGGTTTTTTCGGGACATCGGGCGGCTCTGGAAACACCATATATTTT.

This chain joins TRBV7-8 and TRBJ2-5; maybe TRBD1 (6 bases). The CDR3 totals 17 residues. The germline V and J ends were trimmed by 1 base and 0 bases, with 15 bases remaining between them. Germline CDR1 SGHVS, CDR2 FQNEAQ. CDR3 amino acids: CASSLVRRDTYQETQYF. Written as DNA, the CDR3 is TGTGCCAGCAGCTTAGTACGAAGGGACACGTACCAAGAGACCCAGTACTTC.

V usage is TRBV5-1 and J usage is TRBJ2-2, with D perhaps TRBD2 (6 bases). The germline V gene has CDR1 SGHRS and CDR2 YFSETQ. This CDR3 is 17 amino acids long. V lost 0 bases and J lost 2, with 14 bases in between. CDR3 in DNA: TGCGCCAGCAGCTTGGCCGCGGGACGGCGAAACACCGGGGAGCTGTTTTTT. Amino acids: CASSLAAGRRNTGELFF.

This clone was counted a few times. V and J are TRBV19 and TRBJ2-2, with a tentative D call TRBD2 (6 bases). Trimming shortened V by 1 base and J by 4 bases, and 13 bases separated the two germline ends. The CDR3 runs 16 residues. Germline CDR1 reads LNHDA; CDR2 reads SQIVND (reference sequence). CDR3: CASSIGIGTPTGELFF. CDR3 in DNA: TGTGCCAGTAGTATAGGGATCGGGACTCCCACCGGGGAGCTGTTTTTT. Combining the CDR3 with reference TRBV19 and TRBJ2-2 gives the whole variable domain DGGITQSPKYLFRKEGQNVTLSCEQNLNHDAMYWYRQDPGQGLRLIYYSQIVNDFQKGDIAEGYSVSREKKESFPLTVTSAQKNPTAFYLCASSIGIGTPTGELFFGEGSRLTVL.

The rearrangement links TRBV30 to TRBJ1-2; TRBD1 aligns across 7 bases. The CDR3 runs to 14 residues. V lost 3 bases to trimming and J lost 2 bases; unmatched junction nucleotides: 6. Per the germline V gene, CDR1 is GTSNPN and CDR2 is SVGIG (reference sequence). The DNA for the CDR3 is TGTGCCTGGAGCCATTACAGGGGAAACTATGGCTACACCTTC. Translated, it gives CAWSHYRGNYGYTF.

The chain recombines TRBV19 with TRBJ1-1; tentatively, D is TRBD1 (5 bases). V lost 5 bases, J lost 6 bases, and 10 bases lay in between. The CDR3 has 12 residues. Per germline, CDR1 LNHDA and CDR2 SQIVND (reference sequence). This CDR3 is CASSPQGSEAFF. The CDR3 DNA sequence: TGTGCCAGTAGTCCGCAGGGTTCTGAAGCTTTCTTT. Variable domain in full (rest from reference TRBV19 and TRBJ1-1): DGGITQSPKYLFRKEGQNVTLSCEQNLNHDAMYWYRQDPGQGLRLIYYSQIVNDFQKGDIAEGYSVSREKKESFPLTVTSAQKNPTAFYLCASSPQGSEAFFGQGTRLTVV.

This clone has only one observation. The rearrangement joins TRBV6-2 or TRBV6-3 to TRBJ2-1, with 8 bases that match TRBD2. The ends lost 2 bases at V and 5 bases at J; junction bases unmatched: 5. The CDR3 has 15 residues. CDR1 and CDR2 (germline): MNHEY, SVGEGT. The CDR3 sequence: CASSYVAGGHNEQFF. CDR3 coding DNA: TGTGCCAGCAGTTACGTGGCGGGAGGACACAATGAGCAGTTCTTC.